The 22 T cell receptor beta chains in this list originate from one sample, sequenced in a study of T cells in Graves' hyperthyroidism and ophthalmopathy. RNA transcripts were the template for amplifying TCR beta CDR3 regions. TCR CDR3 underwent first-round RT-PCR with the HTBI primer set. TCRdb recomputed calls from the multiplex PCR reads with MiXCR, one row per CDR3 protein. Seen here are approximately 710,000 distinct CDR3 sequences, 17% observed once, and the top ten hold around 15%. Sequenced sample: blood. Receptors originate from a man aged 50 to 59 with Graves' hyperthyroidism.

J is TRBJ2-6 and V is TRBV10-3; D is unresolved. Germline CDR1 reads ENHRY; CDR2 reads SYGVKD. This CDR3 comprises 13 residues. Trimming pared 6 bases from V and 2 bases from J, leaving 5 bases between. Here the CDR3 reads CAISPAGANVLTF. CDR3 coding DNA: TGTGCCATCAGCCCCGCTGGGGCCAACGTCCTGACTTTC.

The chain joins TRBV20-1 to TRBJ1-5, with D possibly matching TRBD1 (6 bases). The CDR3 length is 18 residues. Trimming left V 0 bases short and J 4 bases short, with 22 bases between. Germline values: CDR1 DFQATT, CDR2 SNEGSKA (reference sequence). The CDR3 nucleotides read TGCAGTGCTAGAGATTTACTCCGGGACACCTTAGGTAATCAGCCCCAGCATTTT. Its translation is CSARDLLRDTLGNQPQHF.

The CDR3 region has the DNA TGTGCCGTCCAGGCGACAAGTGAGCAGTTCTTC. Residues: CAVQATSEQFF. The chain carries TRBV11-3 and TRBJ2-1; D is undetermined. Germline assignment: CDR1 SGHNT and CDR2 YENEEA. V lost 11 bases to trimming and J lost 9 bases, with 14 bases between them. The CDR3 runs to 11 residues.

This chain links TRBV6-1 with TRBJ2-1; 13 bases align to TRBD2. From germline, CDR1 is MNHNS and CDR2 SASEGT. V was pared by 6 bases and J by 5 bases, with 4 bases of the junction left unmatched. This CDR3 has 15 residues. The CDR3 region is CASRVTSGRHNEQFF. The CDR3 DNA sequence: TGTGCCAGCAGGGTGACTAGCGGGAGGCACAATGAGCAGTTCTTC.

In its sample, this clonotype was seen a few times. V gene TRBV10-3 combines with J gene TRBJ1-2; TRBD1 is a possible D gene (5 bases). The germline V and J ends were trimmed by 8 bases and 2 bases, with 12 bases remaining between them. This CDR3 is 13 amino acids long. CDR1 ENHRY and CDR2 SYGVKD come from the germline V gene. This chain's CDR3 is CAIRKGANYGYTF. The CDR3 nucleotides are TGTGCCATCCGAAAAGGGGCCAACTATGGCTACACCTTC.

The chain is built from TRBV6-5 and TRBJ2-7; TRBD1 agrees at 8 bases. The germline gives CDR1 MNHEY, CDR2 SVGAGI. The CDR3 is 16 amino acids. V lost 2 bases and J lost 3; bases outside the gene matches: 9. The CDR3 coding sequence is TGTGCCAGCAGTTACCAATTGGACAGGGCTAGCTACGAGCAGTACTTC. Its translation: CASSYQLDRASYEQYF.

V usage is TRBV28 and J usage is TRBJ2-5, with D uncertain. V was trimmed by 4 bases and J by 4 bases, leaving 10 bases between them. Germline values: CDR1 MDHEN, CDR2 SYDVKM. The CDR3 has 13 amino acids. CDR3: CASSSGVLETQYF. The CDR3 region has the DNA TGTGCCAGCAGTTCCGGTGTGTTAGAGACCCAGTACTTC.

The sample holds many counts of this clonotype. The chain joins TRBV27 to TRBJ2-3; TRBD1 matches 10 bases. The CDR3 loop spans 17 amino acids. Losses at the gene ends were 3 bases for V and 0 bases for J; bases not matched to a gene: 6. Per the germline V gene, CDR1 is MNHEY and CDR2 is SMNVEV (reference sequence). The CDR3 bases are TGTGCCAGCAGTTTGAGGGGACAGGGGTGGAGCACAGATACGCAGTATTTT. This gives the protein CASSLRGQGWSTDTQYF.

The CDR3 DNA follows: TGCAGTGCTAAGAAAACTAGCAGCAACGAGCAGTACTTC. Translation gives CSAKKTSSNEQYF. The chain couples TRBV20-1 to TRBJ2-7; TRBD2 might be the D (6 bases). This CDR3 is built from 13 residues. In germline, CDR1 is DFQATT, CDR2 SNEGSKA (reference sequence). Trimming removed 4 bases from V and 5 bases from J, with 15 bases in between.

This clonotype has more than one count but fewer than ten. The genes are TRBV4-1 and TRBJ1-2; D is unresolved. The CDR3 is made up of 14 amino acids. V was cut by 0 bases and J by 5 bases, with 10 bases left in between. The germline V gene encodes CDR1 MGHRA and CDR2 YSYEKL. CDR3 in amino acids: CASSQDPNGYGYTF. In nucleotides, the CDR3 is TGCGCCAGCAGCCAAGACCCTAACGGGTATGGCTACACCTTC.

This clonotype was observed many times. The chain couples TRBV2 to TRBJ1-5, with a tentative D call TRBD1 (5 bases). V lost 6 bases, J lost 2 bases, and 11 bases lay in between. The V gene's germline CDR1 is SNHLY and CDR2 FYNNEI. This CDR3 region has 14 residues. This CDR3 reads CASSKDTGNQPQHF. The DNA for the CDR3 is TGTGCCAGCAGCAAGGACACGGGCAATCAGCCCCAGCATTTT.

This clonotype was recorded many times. The chain has TRBV11-2 and TRBJ2-7, with D perhaps TRBD2 (5 bases). Germline V gives CDR1 SGHAT, CDR2 FQNNGV. Trimming took 5 bases from V and 7 from J, leaving 15 bases between them. The CDR3 has 13 residues. In nucleotides, the CDR3 is TGTGCCAGCAGCCTTACTAGAGACGGTGAGCAGTACTTC. This codes for CASSLTRDGEQYF.

This clonotype has ten or more counts. The chain couples TRBV19 to TRBJ2-5; D perhaps matches TRBD1 (5 bases). The germline V gene has CDR1 LNHDA and CDR2 SQIVND (reference sequence). The CDR3 is 16 amino acids. The ends were cut back, 5 bases at V and 0 bases at J, with 16 bases in the middle. CDR3 protein: CASSPTFLTDQETQYF. CDR3 sequence (DNA): TGTGCCAGTAGTCCAACCTTTTTGACAGACCAAGAGACCCAGTACTTC. The variable domain in full, with the rest retrieved from reference TRBV19 and TRBJ2-5, is DGGITQSPKYLFRKEGQNVTLSCEQNLNHDAMYWYRQDPGQGLRLIYYSQIVNDFQKGDIAEGYSVSREKKESFPLTVTSAQKNPTAFYLCASSPTFLTDQETQYFGPGTRLLVL.

This sequence joins TRBV20-1 and TRBJ2-1; no clear D. Trimming took off 1 base at V and 7 bases at J, with 8 bases between the two ends. Germline V gene data show CDR1 as DFQATT and CDR2 as SNEGSKA (reference sequence). The CDR3 has 12 amino acids. The CDR3, as DNA: TGCAGTGCTAGAGGACTTGGGAATGAGCAGTTCTTC. Amino acid sequence: CSARGLGNEQFF.

In regard to this clonotype: A junction boundary mismatches the germline segment, possibly from a read error. The chain has TRBV9 and TRBJ2-1; 7 bases match TRBD1. Germline-derived CDR1 and CDR2 are SGDLS and YYNGEE. CDR3 size: 16 residues. As DNA, the CDR3 is TGCGCCAGCAGCCACCTGACAGGGAGCTCCTACAATGAGCAGTTCTTC. Residues: CASSHLTGSSYNEQFF.

V gene TRBV20-1 combines with J gene TRBJ2-1; TRBD2 agrees at 8 bases. Germline V gene lookup returns CDR1 DFQATT and CDR2 SNEGSKA (reference sequence). J was trimmed by 5 bases and V by 4 bases; bases with no gene match: 10. The CDR3 spans 15 residues. CDR3 residues: CSAIVSGRSDNEQFF. In nucleotides, the CDR3 is TGCAGTGCTATCGTAAGCGGGAGATCTGACAATGAGCAGTTCTTC.

The V call is TRBV28, the J call TRBJ2-1; 10 bases line up with TRBD1. This CDR3 is 16 amino acids long. Losses at the gene ends were 5 bases for V and 5 bases for J; bases not matched to a gene: 9. The V gene's germline CDR1 is MDHEN and CDR2 SYDVKM. CDR3 nucleotides: TGTGCCAGCAGTCCATTGGGACAGGGGAGGAACAATGAGCAGTTCTTC. Translating it yields CASSPLGQGRNNEQFF.

This clonotype was seen repeatedly, ten times or more. The CDR3 coding sequence is TGTGCCAACGGACAGGGATTTCACGAGCAGTACTTC. Protein: CANGQGFHEQYF. The rearrangement links TRBV28 to TRBJ2-7; 8 nucleotides align to TRBD1. Trimming cost V 10 bases and J 5 bases; bases outside gene matches: 7. CDR3 length equals 12 residues. Germline CDR1 reads MDHEN; CDR2 reads SYDVKM.

Turning to this clonotype: A read error may be the cause here, since a much bigger clone is one base away. The rearrangement uses TRBV5-1 and TRBJ2-7; D is unclear. The CDR3 has 14 residues. Germline CDR1 SGHRS, CDR2 YFSETQ. The CDR3 DNA reads as TGCGCCAGCAGCTTTAACGGACCAAACTACGAGCACTACTTC. Translating gives CASSFNGPNYEHYF.

The sample holds many counts of this clonotype. The rearrangement joins TRBV7-2 to TRBJ2-3, with 13 bases lining up with TRBD2. The germline V gene has CDR1 SGHTA and CDR2 FQGNSA. The CDR3 is 15 residues long. With 4 bases clipped from V and 4 bases from J, the junction kept 2 bases outside the gene matches. The CDR3 DNA reads TGTGCCAGCAGCTATACTAGCGGGAGGGCAGATACGCAGTATTTT. Protein product: CASSYTSGRADTQYF.

The rearrangement links TRBV27 to TRBJ2-1; 10 positions agree with TRBD2. The germline V gene encodes CDR1 MNHEY and CDR2 SMNVEV (reference sequence). The CDR3 contains 14 residues. Trimming removed 7 bases from V and 9 bases from J; junction bases left unmatched: 9. The CDR3: CASNSGRAGGEQFF. The CDR3 bases are TGTGCCAGCAACAGCGGGAGGGCCGGAGGTGAGCAGTTCTTC.

As to this clonotype: This could be a read error, since a much larger clone is one nucleotide away. This rearrangement joins TRBV29-1 to TRBJ2-1; D tentatively reads TRBD1 or TRBD2 (5 bases each). Germline values: CDR1 SQVTM, CDR2 ANQGSEA. V lost 0 bases, J lost 12 bases, and 18 bases lay in between. The CDR3 consists of 14 residues. The CDR3, as DNA: TGCAGCGTTGAAGAGGAGCGTAGAGGGGATGCGCAGTTCTTC. This codes for CSVEEERRGDAQFF.